Listed here is a single T cell receptor beta chain. Antigen specificity is unknown. There are 15 residues in the CDR3. V shed 5 bases, J shed 4 bases, and the junction held 9 bases outside the gene matches. In germline, CDR1 is SGHAT, CDR2 FQNNGV. The record originates from a study of read filtering for tumor transcriptome and immune sequencing. Study-wide results and caveats: Without single-read clonotypes, shared clonotype proportions correlated more between IR-seq and RNA-seq.

Molecular barcoded adaptors covering alpha/delta and beta/gamma chains were used on roughly 400 ng RNA. In TCRdb, the reads were re-called with MiXCR into one record per CDR3 protein. Among 13,000 to 15,000 distinct CDR3 sequences, roughly 20% were seen once, and the ten largest hold around 81%. The chain employs TRBV11-2 and TRBJ1-1, with 8 bases fitting TRBD1. This receptor was identified in a donor at least 40 years old with multiple myeloma. The sequencing input was a population of CD138-negative cells sorted from bone marrow. DNA for the CDR3: TGTGCCAGCAGCCCGCGACAGGGGATGAGCACTGAAGCTTTCTTT. As protein: CASSPRQGMSTEAFF.